This T cell receptor (beta chain) stems from a study of chemoradiotherapy in HPV16-positive cancers. This clone was detected a few times. The CDR3 is 14 residues long. V was pared by 3 bases and J by 4 bases, with 6 bases of the junction left unmatched. Per the germline V gene, CDR1 is SGHNT and CDR2 is YYREEE (reference sequence). Sequenced by immunoSEQ multiplex PCR; TCRdb stores in-frame clones only, minus some. The table has tens of thousands of clones, over 65% seen once. This sequence originates from a human donor with HPV-associated anogenital cancer. The chain uses TRBV5-4 and TRBJ2-7, with 8 bases matching TRBD1. The specimen comprised blood, sampled from a patient who underwent chemoradiotherapy. This CDR3 is CASSSRTGMYEQYF. In DNA form, the CDR3 reads TGTGCCAGCAGCTCAAGGACAGGGATGTACGAGCAGTACTTC.